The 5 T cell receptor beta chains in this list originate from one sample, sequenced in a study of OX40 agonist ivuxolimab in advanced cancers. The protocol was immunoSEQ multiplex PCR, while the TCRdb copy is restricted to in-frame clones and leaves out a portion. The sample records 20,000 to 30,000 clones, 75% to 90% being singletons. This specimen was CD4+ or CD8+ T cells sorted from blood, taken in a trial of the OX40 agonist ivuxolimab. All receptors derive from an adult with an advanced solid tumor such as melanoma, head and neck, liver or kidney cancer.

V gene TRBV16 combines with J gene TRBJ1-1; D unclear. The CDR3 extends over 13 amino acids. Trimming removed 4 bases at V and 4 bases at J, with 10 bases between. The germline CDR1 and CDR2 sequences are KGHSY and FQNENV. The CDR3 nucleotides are TGTGCCAGCAGCCCCAGCCGGGGCACTGAAGCTTTCTTT. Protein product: CASSPSRGTEAFF. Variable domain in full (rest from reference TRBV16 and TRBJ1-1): GEEVAQTPKHLVRGEGQKAKLYCAPIKGHSYVFWYQQVLKNEFKFLISFQNENVFDETGMPKERFSAKCLPNSPCSLEIQATKLEDSAVYFCASSPSRGTEAFFGQGTRLTVV.

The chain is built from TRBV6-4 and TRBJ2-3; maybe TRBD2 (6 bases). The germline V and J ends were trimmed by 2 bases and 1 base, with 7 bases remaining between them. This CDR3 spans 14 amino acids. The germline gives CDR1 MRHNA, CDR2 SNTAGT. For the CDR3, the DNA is TGTGCCAGCAGTGACCGCGGGGGCACAGATACGCAGTATTTT. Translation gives CASSDRGGTDTQYF.

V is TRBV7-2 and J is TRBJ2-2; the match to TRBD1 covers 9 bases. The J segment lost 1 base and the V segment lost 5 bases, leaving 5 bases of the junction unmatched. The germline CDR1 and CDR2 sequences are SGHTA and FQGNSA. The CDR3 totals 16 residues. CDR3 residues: CASSLRQGVNTGELFF. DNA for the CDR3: TGTGCCAGCAGCCTGCGACAGGGGGTGAACACCGGGGAGCTGTTTTTT. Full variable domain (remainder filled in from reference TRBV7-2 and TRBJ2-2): GAGVSQSPSNKVTEKGKDVELRCDPISGHTALYWYRQSLGQGLEFLIYFQGNSAPDKSGLPSDRFSAERTGGSVSTLTIQRTQQEDSAVYLCASSLRQGVNTGELFFGEGSRLTVL.

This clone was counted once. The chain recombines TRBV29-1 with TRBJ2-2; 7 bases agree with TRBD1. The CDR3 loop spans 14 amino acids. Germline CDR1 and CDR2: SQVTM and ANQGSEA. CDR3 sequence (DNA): TGCGTAGCAGGACGGACAGGCAACACCGGGGAGCTGTTTTTT. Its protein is CVAGRTGNTGELFF.

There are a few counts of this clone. The DNA for the CDR3 is TGTGCCAGCAGTTCCATTGGACCCAGGGGTGCTCAGCCCCAGCATTTT. Its protein is CASSSIGPRGAQPQHF. This chain connects TRBV27 to TRBJ1-5; a possible D gene is TRBD1 (6 bases). Trimming pared 4 bases from V and 6 bases from J, leaving 19 bases between. Germline assignment: CDR1 MNHEY and CDR2 SMNVEV (reference sequence). This CDR3 is built from 16 residues.